These T cell receptor beta chains were read from a single sample in a study of blood T cell repertoires in COVID-19. Assay used: immunoSEQ multiplex PCR; TCRdb lists only in-frame clones, some missing. The sample includes 250,000 to 350,000 clones, around 87% of them seen just once. Sequencing was done on a sample of peripheral blood. These receptors all stem from a woman aged 45-60 years with active or convalescent COVID-19. Each CDR3 is given with its conserved first and last residue. D genes are given only for firm matches. Size tells how often a clone was seen (once, few, many) or the class of an expanded clone, and some rows leave it out.

v_gene: TRBV7-3
abundance: many
d_gene: .
j_gene: TRBJ2-7
CDR3aa: CASSNTNEQYF
CDR3nt: TGTGCCAGCAGCAACACCAACGAGCAGTACTTC

v_gene: TRBV12-5
abundance: .
d_gene: TRBD1
j_gene: TRBJ1-2
CDR3aa: CASGNTGGHGYTF
CDR3nt: TGTGCTAGTGGGAACACAGGGGGCCATGGCTACACCTTC

v_gene: TRBV27
abundance: .
d_gene: .
j_gene: TRBJ1-2
CDR3aa: CASSLRQSLNGYTF
CDR3nt: TGTGCCAGCAGTTTAAGACAGTCATTGAATGGCTACACCTTC

v_gene: TRBV5-1
abundance: .
d_gene: .
j_gene: TRBJ1-1
CDR3aa: CASSLGTTEAFF
CDR3nt: TGCGCCAGCAGCTTGGGGACAACCGAGGCTTTCTTT

v_gene: TRBV7-2
abundance: .
d_gene: TRBD2
j_gene: TRBJ2-1
CDR3aa: CASSLTAGREGHEQFF
CDR3nt: TGTGCCAGCAGCCTCACAGCGGGGCGGGAGGGTCATGAGCAGTTCTTC

v_gene: TRBV28
abundance: .
d_gene: TRBD2
j_gene: TRBJ2-7
CDR3aa: CASSPGLAGLQYF
CDR3nt: TGTGCCAGCAGTCCAGGACTAGCGGGTTTGCAGTACTTC

v_gene: TRBV5-1
abundance: .
d_gene: TRBD2
j_gene: TRBJ2-7
CDR3aa: CASSLETSDYSYEQYF
CDR3nt: TGCGCCAGCAGCTTGGAAACTAGCGATTACTCCTACGAGCAGTACTTC

v_gene: TRBV25-1
abundance: .
d_gene: TRBD1
j_gene: TRBJ2-7
CDR3aa: CASSLEGQGPYEQYF
CDR3nt: TGTGCCAGCAGTCTCGAGGGACAGGGACCCTACGAGCAGTACTTC

v_gene: TRBV30
abundance: few
d_gene: .
j_gene: TRBJ1-1
CDR3aa: CAWTGFTEAFF
CDR3nt: TGTGCCTGGACAGGTTTCACTGAAGCTTTCTTT

v_gene: TRBV27
abundance: few
d_gene: TRBD1
j_gene: TRBJ1-1
CDR3aa: CASSMDRVNTEAFF
CDR3nt: TGTGCCAGCAGCATGGACAGGGTGAACACTGAAGCTTTCTTT

v_gene: TRBV11-2
abundance: .
d_gene: .
j_gene: TRBJ1-6
CDR3aa: CASSYRQNSPLHF
CDR3nt: TGTGCCAGCAGCTATCGACAGAATTCACCCCTCCACTTT

v_gene: TRBV7-3
abundance: .
d_gene: .
j_gene: TRBJ2-3
CDR3aa: CASSPYGTGRTNTQYF
CDR3nt: TGTGCCAGCAGCCCCTACGGAACAGGGAGAACGAATACGCAGTATTTT

v_gene: TRBV4-2
abundance: .
d_gene: .
j_gene: TRBJ2-1
CDR3aa: CASSQDGASSYNEQFF
CDR3nt: TGTGCCAGCAGCCAAGATGGGGCAAGCTCCTACAATGAGCAGTTCTTC

v_gene: TRBV7-2
abundance: once
d_gene: TRBD2
j_gene: TRBJ2-1
CDR3aa: CASSLAGTRPLNEQFF
CDR3nt: TGTGCCAGCAGCTTAGCCGGGACTAGGCCTCTCAATGAGCAGTTCTTC

v_gene: TRBV5-1
abundance: .
d_gene: .
j_gene: TRBJ1-2
CDR3aa: CASSFHSNYGYTF
CDR3nt: TGCGCCAGCAGCTTCCACAGCAACTATGGCTACACCTTC

v_gene: TRBV21-1
abundance: .
d_gene: .
j_gene: TRBJ2-2
CDR3aa: CASIPSENTGELFF
CDR3nt: TGTGCCAGCATCCCTTCAGAGAACACCGGGGAGCTGTTTTTT

v_gene: TRBV6-2/TRBV6-3
abundance: .
d_gene: .
j_gene: TRBJ1-5
CDR3aa: CASSGQQNQPQHF
CDR3nt: TGTGCCAGCAGTGGACAGCAGAATCAGCCCCAGCATTTT

v_gene: TRBV4-3
abundance: .
d_gene: TRBD1
j_gene: TRBJ1-6
CDR3aa: CASSQAGTGYSPLHF
CDR3nt: TGCGCCAGCAGCCAAGCCGGGACAGGGTATTCACCCCTCCACTTT

v_gene: TRBV7-9
abundance: once
d_gene: .
j_gene: TRBJ1-1
CDR3aa: CASSFREGGNTEAFF
CDR3nt: TGTGCCAGCAGCTTTCGGGAAGGAGGGAACACTGAAGCTTTCTTT

v_gene: TRBV7-2
abundance: .
d_gene: .
j_gene: TRBJ1-1
CDR3aa: CASSLSRGGATEAFF
CDR3nt: TGTGCCAGCAGCTTAAGTCGAGGTGGGGCAACTGAAGCTTTCTTT

v_gene: TRBV11-2
abundance: .
d_gene: TRBD1
j_gene: TRBJ2-1
CDR3aa: CASSAGGAEQFF
CDR3nt: TGTGCCAGCAGCGCAGGGGGCGCTGAACAGTTCTTC

v_gene: TRBV27
abundance: .
d_gene: .
j_gene: TRBJ1-1
CDR3aa: CASSLSVGGRMNTEAFF
CDR3nt: TGTGCCAGCAGTTTATCGGTGGGGGGGCGGATGAACACTGAAGCTTTCTTT

v_gene: TRBV19
abundance: once
d_gene: .
j_gene: TRBJ1-5
CDR3aa: CASSMVLEGPQHF
CDR3nt: TGTGCCAGTAGTATGGTCCTCGAGGGGCCCCAGCATTTT

v_gene: TRBV7-2
abundance: .
d_gene: .
j_gene: TRBJ2-2
CDR3aa: CASSLGGGAGELFF
CDR3nt: TGTGCCAGCAGCTTAGGCGGAGGGGCCGGGGAGCTGTTTTTT

v_gene: TRBV3-1/TRBV3-2
abundance: .
d_gene: .
j_gene: TRBJ2-7
CDR3aa: CASSRLDRRSSYEQYF
CDR3nt: TGTGCCAGCAGCCGCCTTGACAGGAGGAGCTCCTACGAGCAGTACTTC

v_gene: TRBV7-9
abundance: .
d_gene: .
j_gene: TRBJ1-3
CDR3aa: CASSTDSIAGNTIYF
CDR3nt: TGTGCCAGCAGCACCGACAGTATTGCTGGAAACACCATATATTTT

v_gene: TRBV28
abundance: .
d_gene: TRBD1
j_gene: TRBJ1-2
CDR3aa: CASSIAGGWTYGYTF
CDR3nt: TGTGCCAGCAGCATCGCAGGGGGCTGGACCTATGGCTACACCTTC

v_gene: TRBV19
abundance: once
d_gene: TRBD1
j_gene: TRBJ2-1
CDR3aa: CASSTQGAGYNEQFF
CDR3nt: TGTGCCAGTAGTACACAGGGGGCAGGCTACAATGAGCAGTTCTTC

v_gene: TRBV4-3
abundance: .
d_gene: .
j_gene: TRBJ1-2
CDR3aa: CASSPGPGGAYGYTF
CDR3nt: TGCGCCAGCAGTCCCGGGCCTGGGGGGGCCTATGGCTACACCTTC

v_gene: TRBV28
abundance: .
d_gene: TRBD1
j_gene: TRBJ1-6
CDR3aa: CASSSIPGQGDIDSPLHF
CDR3nt: TGTGCCAGCAGTTCTATTCCGGGACAGGGGGACATTGATTCACCCCTCCACTTT

v_gene: TRBV12-3/TRBV12-4
abundance: .
d_gene: .
j_gene: TRBJ2-1
CDR3aa: CASSGQRYNEQFF
CDR3nt: TGTGCCAGCAGCGGACAGCGCTACAATGAGCAGTTCTTC

v_gene: TRBV7-9
abundance: .
d_gene: .
j_gene: TRBJ1-2
CDR3aa: CASSFSNYGYTF
CDR3nt: TGTGCCAGCAGCTTCTCCAACTATGGCTACACCTTC

v_gene: TRBV4-3
abundance: .
d_gene: TRBD2
j_gene: TRBJ2-4
CDR3aa: CASSREASGGNIQYF
CDR3nt: TGCGCCAGCAGCCGAGAGGCTAGCGGGGGGAACATTCAGTACTTC

v_gene: TRBV15
abundance: .
d_gene: .
j_gene: TRBJ1-6
CDR3aa: CATSNGDSPLHF
CDR3nt: TGTGCCACCAGCAACGGGGATTCACCCCTCCACTTT

v_gene: TRBV12-5
abundance: .
d_gene: TRBD1
j_gene: TRBJ1-2
CDR3aa: CASGLAGTGANYGYTF
CDR3nt: TGTGCTAGTGGTTTGGCCGGGACAGGGGCCAACTATGGCTACACCTTC

v_gene: TRBV5-1
abundance: .
d_gene: .
j_gene: TRBJ2-5
CDR3aa: CASSSIPQGMEETQYF
CDR3nt: TGCGCCAGCAGCTCAATCCCGCAGGGGATGGAAGAGACCCAGTACTTC

v_gene: TRBV6-5
abundance: .
d_gene: TRBD1
j_gene: TRBJ2-7
CDR3aa: CASSYRDRGMGQYF
CDR3nt: TGTGCCAGCAGTTACCGGGACAGGGGGATGGGGCAGTACTTC

v_gene: TRBV24-1
abundance: .
d_gene: TRBD2
j_gene: TRBJ2-3
CDR3aa: CATSEASGIGTDTQYF
CDR3nt: TGTGCCACCAGTGAAGCTAGCGGGATCGGCACAGATACGCAGTATTTT

v_gene: TRBV9
abundance: once
d_gene: .
j_gene: TRBJ1-1
CDR3aa: CASSVLGNTEAFF
CDR3nt: TGTGCCAGCAGCGTCCTAGGGAACACTGAAGCTTTCTTT

v_gene: TRBV20-1
abundance: .
d_gene: .
j_gene: TRBJ2-1
CDR3aa: CSGEVYNEQFF
CDR3nt: TGCAGTGGTGAGGTCTACAATGAGCAGTTCTTC

v_gene: TRBV5-1
abundance: .
d_gene: TRBD2
j_gene: TRBJ2-5
CDR3aa: CASSSPGLAGAGETQYF
CDR3nt: TGCGCCAGCAGCTCCCCGGGACTAGCGGGGGCGGGAGAGACCCAGTACTTC

v_gene: TRBV18
abundance: .
d_gene: TRBD2
j_gene: TRBJ2-1
CDR3aa: CASSPREGRKIEQFF
CDR3nt: TGTGCCAGCTCACCTCGGGAGGGCCGTAAGATTGAGCAGTTCTTC

v_gene: TRBV30
abundance: .
d_gene: TRBD1
j_gene: TRBJ1-1
CDR3aa: CAWNLQGVNTEAFF
CDR3nt: TGTGCCTGGAACCTACAGGGGGTAAACACTGAAGCTTTCTTT

v_gene: TRBV5-8
abundance: .
d_gene: .
j_gene: TRBJ1-2
CDR3aa: CASRVRTTYGYTF
CDR3nt: TGTGCCAGCAGGGTAAGGACAACCTATGGCTACACCTTC

v_gene: TRBV7-2
abundance: .
d_gene: TRBD2
j_gene: TRBJ2-1
CDR3aa: CASSLGPSGMFDEQFF
CDR3nt: TGTGCCAGCAGCTTAGGTCCTAGCGGGATGTTCGATGAGCAGTTCTTC

v_gene: TRBV9
abundance: .
d_gene: .
j_gene: TRBJ2-7
CDR3aa: CASSAQTESYEQYF
CDR3nt: TGTGCCAGCAGCGCCCAGACAGAGTCCTACGAGCAGTACTTC

v_gene: TRBV28
abundance: .
d_gene: .
j_gene: TRBJ2-4
CDR3aa: CASRGGYKNIQYF
CDR3nt: TGTGCCAGCAGAGGAGGCTACAAAAACATTCAGTACTTC

v_gene: TRBV18
abundance: .
d_gene: .
j_gene: TRBJ1-1
CDR3aa: CASSPGGDGKAFF
CDR3nt: TGTGCCAGCTCACCCGGAGGTGACGGGAAAGCTTTCTTT

v_gene: TRBV6-1
abundance: .
d_gene: .
j_gene: TRBJ2-7
CDR3aa: CASSEYGDRIYEQYF
CDR3nt: TGTGCCAGCAGTGAATATGGAGACAGGATCTACGAGCAGTACTTC

v_gene: TRBV4-3
abundance: .
d_gene: .
j_gene: TRBJ1-5
CDR3aa: CASSQDFGQPQHF
CDR3nt: TGCGCCAGCAGCCAAGACTTCGGGCAGCCCCAGCATTTT

v_gene: TRBV5-6
abundance: .
d_gene: .
j_gene: TRBJ1-3
CDR3aa: CASSTDGGLGTIYF
CDR3nt: TGTGCCAGCAGCACCGACGGAGGCCTGGGGACCATATATTTT

v_gene: TRBV24-1
abundance: .
d_gene: TRBD1
j_gene: TRBJ1-1
CDR3aa: CATRQGQGNTEAFF
CDR3nt: TGTGCCACCAGGCAGGGACAGGGAAACACTGAAGCTTTCTTT

v_gene: TRBV19
abundance: .
d_gene: TRBD1
j_gene: TRBJ1-5
CDR3aa: CASSKWGQTGWSNQPQHF
CDR3nt: TGTGCCAGTAGTAAGTGGGGACAGACAGGGTGGAGCAATCAGCCCCAGCATTTT

v_gene: TRBV4-3
abundance: once
d_gene: .
j_gene: TRBJ2-1
CDR3aa: CASSQDPQGYYNEQFF
CDR3nt: TGCGCCAGCAGCCAAGATCCCCAGGGTTACTACAATGAGCAGTTCTTC

v_gene: TRBV12-5
abundance: .
d_gene: TRBD2
j_gene: TRBJ2-3
CDR3aa: CATSTSGGPDTQYF
CDR3nt: TGTGCTACCTCGACTAGCGGGGGCCCAGATACGCAGTATTTT

v_gene: TRBV7-8
abundance: .
d_gene: TRBD2
j_gene: TRBJ2-7
CDR3aa: CASSLRPAGEQYF
CDR3nt: TGTGCCAGCAGCTTACGGCCAGCGGGGGAGCAGTACTTC

v_gene: TRBV2
abundance: .
d_gene: .
j_gene: TRBJ2-7
CDR3aa: CASSPQGNGEQYF
CDR3nt: TGTGCCAGCAGCCCACAGGGCAATGGCGAGCAGTACTTC

v_gene: TRBV6-2/TRBV6-3
abundance: .
d_gene: TRBD2
j_gene: TRBJ2-5
CDR3aa: CASSMGSLAGGGPQYETQYF
CDR3nt: TGTGCCAGCAGTATGGGATCACTAGCGGGGGGAGGCCCGCAATATGAGACCCAGTACTTC

v_gene: TRBV6-5
abundance: .
d_gene: TRBD1
j_gene: TRBJ1-1
CDR3aa: CASSLGRGTEAFF
CDR3nt: TGTGCCAGCAGTTTGGGCAGGGGGACTGAAGCTTTCTTT